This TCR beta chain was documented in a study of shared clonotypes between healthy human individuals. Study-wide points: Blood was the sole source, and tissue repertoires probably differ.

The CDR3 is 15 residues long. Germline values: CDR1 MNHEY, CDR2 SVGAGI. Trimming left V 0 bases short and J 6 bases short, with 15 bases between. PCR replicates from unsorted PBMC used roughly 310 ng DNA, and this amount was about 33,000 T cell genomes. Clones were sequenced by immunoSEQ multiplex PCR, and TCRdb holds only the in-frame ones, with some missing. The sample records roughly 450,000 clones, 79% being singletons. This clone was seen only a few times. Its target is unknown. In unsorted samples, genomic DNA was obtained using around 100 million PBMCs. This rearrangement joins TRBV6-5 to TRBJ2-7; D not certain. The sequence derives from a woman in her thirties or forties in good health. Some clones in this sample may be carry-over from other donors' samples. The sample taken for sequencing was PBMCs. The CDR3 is CASSYSWDGVREQYF. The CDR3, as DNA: TGTGCCAGCAGTTACTCATGGGATGGGGTTCGCGAGCAGTACTTC.